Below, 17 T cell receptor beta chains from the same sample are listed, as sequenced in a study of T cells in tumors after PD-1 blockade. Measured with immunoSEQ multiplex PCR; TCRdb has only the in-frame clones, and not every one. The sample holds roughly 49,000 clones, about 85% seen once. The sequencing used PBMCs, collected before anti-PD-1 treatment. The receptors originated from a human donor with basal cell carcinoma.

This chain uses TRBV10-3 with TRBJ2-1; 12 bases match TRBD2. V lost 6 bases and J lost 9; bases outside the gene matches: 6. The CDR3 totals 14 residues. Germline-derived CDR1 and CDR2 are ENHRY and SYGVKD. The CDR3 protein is CAISETSGGAEQFF. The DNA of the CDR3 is TGTGCCATCAGCGAGACTAGCGGGGGCGCTGAGCAGTTCTTC.

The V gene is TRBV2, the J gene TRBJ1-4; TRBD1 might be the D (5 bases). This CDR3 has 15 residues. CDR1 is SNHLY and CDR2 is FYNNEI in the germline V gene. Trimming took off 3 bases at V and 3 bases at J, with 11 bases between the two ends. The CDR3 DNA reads TGTGCCAGCAGTGAGGCGGGCAGGGCTAATGAAAAACTGTTTTTT. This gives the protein CASSEAGRANEKLFF. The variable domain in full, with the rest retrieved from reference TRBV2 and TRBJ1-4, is EPEVTQTPSHQVTQMGQEVILRCVPISNHLYFYWYRQILGQKVEFLVSFYNNEISEKSEIFDDQFSVERPDGSNFTLKIRSTKLEDSAMYFCASSEAGRANEKLFFGSGTQLSVL.

CDR3 nucleotides: TGTGCCAGCAGCTTGGGGTCCGGGACAGGGAATCAGCCCCAGCATTTT. Protein product: CASSLGSGTGNQPQHF. V usage is TRBV5-5 and J usage is TRBJ1-5, with 9 bases aligning to TRBD1. The CDR3 extends over 16 amino acids. The germline V gene encodes CDR1 SGHKS and CDR2 YYEKEE (reference sequence). The V gene end was trimmed by 0 bases and the J gene end by 4 bases; junction bases not matched to a gene: 5.

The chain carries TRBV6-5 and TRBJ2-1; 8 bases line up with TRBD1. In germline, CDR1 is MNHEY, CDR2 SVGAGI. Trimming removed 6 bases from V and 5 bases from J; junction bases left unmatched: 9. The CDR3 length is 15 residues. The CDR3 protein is CASSRDRPQHNEQFF. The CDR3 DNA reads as TGTGCCAGCAGCCGGGACAGGCCCCAGCACAATGAGCAGTTCTTC.

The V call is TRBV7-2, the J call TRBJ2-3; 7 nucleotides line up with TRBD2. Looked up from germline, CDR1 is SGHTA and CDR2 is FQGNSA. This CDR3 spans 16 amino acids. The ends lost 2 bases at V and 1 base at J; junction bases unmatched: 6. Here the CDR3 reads CASSLKLAGGTDTQYF. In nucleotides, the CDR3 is TGTGCCAGCAGCTTAAAGTTGGCGGGGGGCACAGATACGCAGTATTTT.

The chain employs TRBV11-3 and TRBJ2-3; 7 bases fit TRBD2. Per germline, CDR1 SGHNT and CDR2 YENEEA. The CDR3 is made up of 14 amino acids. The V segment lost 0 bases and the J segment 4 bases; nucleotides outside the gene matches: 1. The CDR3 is CASSLDREADTQYF. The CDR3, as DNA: TGTGCCAGCAGCTTAGACCGGGAGGCAGATACGCAGTATTTT.

The CDR3: CASRPGGAGKTNEKLFF. The DNA of the CDR3 is TGCGCCAGCAGGCCTGGGGGGGCAGGGAAGACTAATGAAAAACTGTTTTTT. The rearrangement joins TRBV4-1 to TRBJ1-4; possibly TRBD1 for D (6 bases). Germline V gene data show CDR1 as MGHRA and CDR2 as YSYEKL. This CDR3 has 17 residues. Trimming took off 6 bases at V and 2 bases at J, with 19 bases between the two ends.

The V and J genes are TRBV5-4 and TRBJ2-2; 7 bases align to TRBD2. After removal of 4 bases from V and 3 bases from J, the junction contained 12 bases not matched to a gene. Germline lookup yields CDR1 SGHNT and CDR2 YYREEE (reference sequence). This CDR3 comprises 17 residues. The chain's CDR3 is CASSPTTGTNYTGELFF. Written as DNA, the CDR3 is TGTGCCAGCAGCCCTACTACCGGGACTAACTACACCGGGGAGCTGTTTTTT.

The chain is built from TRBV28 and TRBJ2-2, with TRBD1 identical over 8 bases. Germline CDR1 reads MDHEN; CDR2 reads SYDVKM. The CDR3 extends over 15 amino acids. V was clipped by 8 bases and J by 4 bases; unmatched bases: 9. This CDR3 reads CASLADRVATGELFF. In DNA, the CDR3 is TGTGCCAGCTTAGCGGACAGGGTGGCCACCGGGGAGCTGTTTTTT.

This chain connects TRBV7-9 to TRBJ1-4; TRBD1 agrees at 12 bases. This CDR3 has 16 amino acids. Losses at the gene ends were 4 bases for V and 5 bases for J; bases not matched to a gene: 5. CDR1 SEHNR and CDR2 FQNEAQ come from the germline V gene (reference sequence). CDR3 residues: CASSSGQGAYNEKLFF. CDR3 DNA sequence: TGTGCCAGCAGCTCGGGACAGGGGGCGTACAATGAAAAACTGTTTTTT. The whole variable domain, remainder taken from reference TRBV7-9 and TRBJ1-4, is DTGVSQNPRHKITKRGQNVTFRCDPISEHNRLYWYRQTLGQGPEFLTYFQNEAQLEKSRLLSDRFSAERPKGSFSTLEIQRTEQGDSAMYLCASSSGQGAYNEKLFFGSGTQLSVL.

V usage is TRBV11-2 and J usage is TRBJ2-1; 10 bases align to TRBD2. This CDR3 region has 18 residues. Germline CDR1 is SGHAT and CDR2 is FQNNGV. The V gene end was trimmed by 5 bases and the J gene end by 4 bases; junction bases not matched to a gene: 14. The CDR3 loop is CASSRMFSGGASYNEQFF. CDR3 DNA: TGTGCCAGCAGCCGGATGTTCAGCGGGGGGGCTTCTTACAATGAGCAGTTCTTC. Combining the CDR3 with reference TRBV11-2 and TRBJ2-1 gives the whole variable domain EAGVAQSPRYKIIEKRQSVAFWCNPISGHATLYWYQQILGQGPKLLIQFQNNGVVDDSQLPKDRFSAERLKGVDSTLKIQPAKLEDSAVYLCASSRMFSGGASYNEQFFGPGTRLTVL.

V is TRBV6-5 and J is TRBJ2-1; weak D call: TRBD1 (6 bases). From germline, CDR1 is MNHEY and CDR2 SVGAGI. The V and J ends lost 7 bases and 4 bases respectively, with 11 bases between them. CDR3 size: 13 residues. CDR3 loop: CASMRTVYNEQFF. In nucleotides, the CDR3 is TGTGCCAGCATGAGGACAGTTTACAATGAGCAGTTCTTC.

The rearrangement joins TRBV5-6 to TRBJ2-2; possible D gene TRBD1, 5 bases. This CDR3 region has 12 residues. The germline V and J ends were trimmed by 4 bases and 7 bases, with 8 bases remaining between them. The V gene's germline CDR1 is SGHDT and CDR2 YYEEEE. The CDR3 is CASSADSGELFF. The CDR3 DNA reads TGTGCCAGCAGCGCCGACAGCGGGGAGCTGTTTTTT.

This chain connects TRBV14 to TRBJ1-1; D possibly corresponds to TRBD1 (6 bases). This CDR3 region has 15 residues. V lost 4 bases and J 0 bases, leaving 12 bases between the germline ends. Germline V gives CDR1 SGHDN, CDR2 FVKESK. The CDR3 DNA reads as TGTGCCAGCAGCCCCCTAGGGGGGTTGAACACTGAAGCTTTCTTT. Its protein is CASSPLGGLNTEAFF.

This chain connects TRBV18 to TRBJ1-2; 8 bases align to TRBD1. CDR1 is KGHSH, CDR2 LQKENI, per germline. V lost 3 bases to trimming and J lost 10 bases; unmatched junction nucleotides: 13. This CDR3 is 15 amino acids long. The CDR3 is CASSPSPGQDFSYTF. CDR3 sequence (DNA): TGTGCCAGCTCACCGTCACCGGGACAGGATTTTTCCTACACCTTC.

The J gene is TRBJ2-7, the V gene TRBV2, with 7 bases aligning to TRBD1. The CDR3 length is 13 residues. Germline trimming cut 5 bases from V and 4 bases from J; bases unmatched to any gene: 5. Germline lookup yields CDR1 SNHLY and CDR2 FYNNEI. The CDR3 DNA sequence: TGTGCCAGCAGTAGAGGGGGCTTATACGAGCAGTACTTC. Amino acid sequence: CASSRGGLYEQYF.

The CDR3 sequence is CASSATGGDGYTF. CDR3 coding DNA: TGTGCCAGCAGCGCGACAGGGGGCGACGGCTACACCTTC. The chain uses TRBV7-8 and TRBJ1-2; the match to TRBD1 covers 10 bases. The CDR3 has 13 residues. The V segment lost 5 bases and the J segment 8 bases; nucleotides outside the gene matches: 5. The germline V gene encodes CDR1 SGHVS and CDR2 FQNEAQ.